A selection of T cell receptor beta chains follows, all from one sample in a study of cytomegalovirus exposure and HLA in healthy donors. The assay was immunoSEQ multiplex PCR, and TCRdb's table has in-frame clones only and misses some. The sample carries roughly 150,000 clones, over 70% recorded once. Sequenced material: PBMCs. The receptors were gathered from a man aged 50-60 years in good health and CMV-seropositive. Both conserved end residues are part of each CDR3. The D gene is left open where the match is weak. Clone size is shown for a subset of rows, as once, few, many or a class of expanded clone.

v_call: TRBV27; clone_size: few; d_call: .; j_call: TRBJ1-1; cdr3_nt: TGTGCCAGCAGTCCCCCCAGCGGGTCGGGGTACACTGAAGCTTTCTTT; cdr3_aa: CASSPPSGSGYTEAFF
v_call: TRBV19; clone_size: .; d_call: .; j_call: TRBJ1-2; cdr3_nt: TGTGCCAGTAGTCCCCCCGTCAGGGTAGGCTACACCTTC; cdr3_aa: CASSPPVRVGYTF
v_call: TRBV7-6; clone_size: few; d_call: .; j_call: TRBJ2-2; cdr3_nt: TGTGCCAGCAGCGAGCAACCGGAGGTCACCGGGGAGCTGTTTTTT; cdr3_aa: CASSEQPEVTGELFF
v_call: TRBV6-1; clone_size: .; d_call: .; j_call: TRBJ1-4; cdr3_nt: TGTGCCAGCAGGGAGGGTGGGGGTAATGAAAAACTGTTTTTT; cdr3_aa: CASREGGGNEKLFF
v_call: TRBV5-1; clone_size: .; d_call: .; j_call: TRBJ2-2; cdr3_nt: TGCGCCAGCAGACAGACCTCCAGGGACACCGGGGAGCTGTTTTTT; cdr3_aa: CASRQTSRDTGELFF
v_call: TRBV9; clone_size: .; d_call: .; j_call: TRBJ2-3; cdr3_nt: TGTGCCAGCAGCGAGCGCACAGATACGCAGTATTTT; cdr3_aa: CASSERTDTQYF
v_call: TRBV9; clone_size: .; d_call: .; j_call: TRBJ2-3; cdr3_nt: TGTGCCAGCTCACGGGGAGTCACAGATACGCAGTATTTT; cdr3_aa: CASSRGVTDTQYF
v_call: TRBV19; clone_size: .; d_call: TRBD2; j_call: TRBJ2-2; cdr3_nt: TGTGCCAGTAGTATTTCCCCCAGCGGGAGGGCGAACACCGGGGAGCTGTTTTTT; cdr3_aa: CASSISPSGRANTGELFF
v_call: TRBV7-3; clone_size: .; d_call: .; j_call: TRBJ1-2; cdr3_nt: TGTGCCAGCAGCCCGGGTCCCCGAAAAGACGGCTACACCTTC; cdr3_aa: CASSPGPRKDGYTF
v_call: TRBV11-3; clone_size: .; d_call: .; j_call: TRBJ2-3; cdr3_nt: TGTGCCAGCAGCTTAGGACAGACAGATACGCAGTATTTT; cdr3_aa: CASSLGQTDTQYF
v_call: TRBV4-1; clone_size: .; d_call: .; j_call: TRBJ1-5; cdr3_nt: TGCGCCAGCAGCCAAGCTTTGGGGCTGACCAATCAGCCCCAGCATTTT; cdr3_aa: CASSQALGLTNQPQHF
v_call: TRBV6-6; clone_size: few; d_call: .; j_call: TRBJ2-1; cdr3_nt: TGTGCCAGCAGCCCCCAGGGAAGAGGGCAGTTCTTC; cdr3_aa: CASSPQGRGQFF
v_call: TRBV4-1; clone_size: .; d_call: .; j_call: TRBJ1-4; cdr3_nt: TGCGCCAGCAGCCTGTACAGGGAAGGGGCTGAAAAACTGTTTTTT; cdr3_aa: CASSLYREGAEKLFF
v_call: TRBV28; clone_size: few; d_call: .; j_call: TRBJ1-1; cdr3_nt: TGTGCCAGCACGGAGGGGTTACAGGACACTGAAGCTTTCTTT; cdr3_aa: CASTEGLQDTEAFF
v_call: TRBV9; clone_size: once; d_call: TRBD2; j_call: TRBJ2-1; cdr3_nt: TGTGCCAGCAGCTCGGGGGGTAGCGGGGCCCAGGGGGAGCAGTTCTTC; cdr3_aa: CASSSGGSGAQGEQFF
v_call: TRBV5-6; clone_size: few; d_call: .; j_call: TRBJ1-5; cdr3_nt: TGTGCCAGCAGCTTGGGGGGAGGGCTTGGCAATCAGCCCCAGCATTTT; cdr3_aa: CASSLGGGLGNQPQHF
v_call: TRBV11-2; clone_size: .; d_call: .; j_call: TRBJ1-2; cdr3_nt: TGTGCCAGCAGCTTAGAGAGCTATGGCTACACCTTC; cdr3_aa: CASSLESYGYTF
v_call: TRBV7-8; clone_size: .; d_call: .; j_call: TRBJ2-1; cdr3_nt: TGTGCCAGCAGCTCGACTCGACATGAGCAGTTCTTC; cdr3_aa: CASSSTRHEQFF
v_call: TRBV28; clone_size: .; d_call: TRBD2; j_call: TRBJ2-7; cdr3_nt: TGTGCCAGCAGTTTAAGCGGGAGCTGGACCTACGAGCAGTACTTC; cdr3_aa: CASSLSGSWTYEQYF
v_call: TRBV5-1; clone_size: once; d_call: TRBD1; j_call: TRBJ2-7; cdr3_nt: TGCGCCAGCAGCACGGACAGGGCCCCTTACGAGCAGTACTTC; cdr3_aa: CASSTDRAPYEQYF
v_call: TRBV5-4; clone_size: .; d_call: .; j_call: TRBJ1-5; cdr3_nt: TGTGCCAGCAGCCCGGGGGGTGGGGAAAATCAGCCCCAGCATTTT; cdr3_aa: CASSPGGGENQPQHF
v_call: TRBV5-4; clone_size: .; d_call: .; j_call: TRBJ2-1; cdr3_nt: TGTGCCAGCAGCTTGGAGATCGGTTACAATGAGCAGTTCTTC; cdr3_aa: CASSLEIGYNEQFF
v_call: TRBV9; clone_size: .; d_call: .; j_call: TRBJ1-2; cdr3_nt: TGTGCCAGCAGCGCAACAGGTACCTATGGCTACACCTTC; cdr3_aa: CASSATGTYGYTF
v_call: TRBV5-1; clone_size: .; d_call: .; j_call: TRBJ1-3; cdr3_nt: TGCGCCAGCAGCTTGGACAGTGTCCGTGGAAACACCATATATTTT; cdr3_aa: CASSLDSVRGNTIYF
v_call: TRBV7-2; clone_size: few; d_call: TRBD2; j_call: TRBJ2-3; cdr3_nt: TGTGCCAGCAGCTCCCGGACTAGCGGGGGGGGTCCACATACGCAGTATTTT; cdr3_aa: CASSSRTSGGGPHTQYF
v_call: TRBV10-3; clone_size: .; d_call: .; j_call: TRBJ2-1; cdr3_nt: TGTGCCATCAGTGAGTCCGGACTCGACAATGAGCAGTTCTTC; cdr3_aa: CAISESGLDNEQFF
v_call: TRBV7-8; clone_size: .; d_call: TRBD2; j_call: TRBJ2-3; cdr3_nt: TGTGCCAGCAGCTTTCGACTAGCGGGGTTCACAGATACGCAGTATTTT; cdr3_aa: CASSFRLAGFTDTQYF
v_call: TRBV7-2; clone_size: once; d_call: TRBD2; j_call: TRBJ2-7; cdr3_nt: TGTGCCAGCAGCTTACTAGCGGGAGCGGGTGAGCAGTACTTC; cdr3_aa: CASSLLAGAGEQYF
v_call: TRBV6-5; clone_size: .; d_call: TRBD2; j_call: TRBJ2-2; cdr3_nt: TGTGCCAGCAGTTACTTAGCGGGATACACCGGGGAGCTGTTTTTT; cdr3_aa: CASSYLAGYTGELFF
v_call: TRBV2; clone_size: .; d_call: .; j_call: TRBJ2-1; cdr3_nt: TGTGCCAGCAGTTTAGAGGGACATGTCGATGAGCAGTTCTTC; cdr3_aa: CASSLEGHVDEQFF
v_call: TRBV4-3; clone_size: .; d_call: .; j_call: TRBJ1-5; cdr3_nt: TGCGCCAGCAGCCAAGACTATCCGAGCAATCAGCCCCAGCATTTT; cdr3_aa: CASSQDYPSNQPQHF
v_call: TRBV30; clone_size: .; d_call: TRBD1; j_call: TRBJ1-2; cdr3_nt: TGTGCCAGACAGGGGGCGGGCTATGGCTACACCTTC; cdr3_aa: CARQGAGYGYTF
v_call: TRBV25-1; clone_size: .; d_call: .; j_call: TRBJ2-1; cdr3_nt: TGTGCCAGCAGCACCTACAATGAGCAGTTCTTC; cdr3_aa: CASSTYNEQFF
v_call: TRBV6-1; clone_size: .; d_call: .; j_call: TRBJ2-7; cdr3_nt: TGTGCCAGCAGTTCCCGCTACGAGCAGTACTTC; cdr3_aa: CASSSRYEQYF
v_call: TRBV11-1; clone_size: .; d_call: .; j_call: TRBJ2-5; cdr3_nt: TGTGCCAGCAGCCAGGCTACAGGGTGGGAGACCCAGTACTTC; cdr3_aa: CASSQATGWETQYF
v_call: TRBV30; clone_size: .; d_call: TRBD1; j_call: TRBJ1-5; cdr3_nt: TGTGCCTGGAGCCTAACGACAGGGCGTTATCAGCCCCAGCATTTT; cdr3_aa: CAWSLTTGRYQPQHF
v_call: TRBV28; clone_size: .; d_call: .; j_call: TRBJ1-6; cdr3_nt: TGTGCCAGCAGTTTACGTTCACCCCTCCACTTT; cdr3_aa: CASSLRSPLHF
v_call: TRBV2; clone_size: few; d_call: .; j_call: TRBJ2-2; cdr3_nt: TGTGCCAGCAGTGACGGGAGAGGCACCGGGGAGCTGTTTTTT; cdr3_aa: CASSDGRGTGELFF
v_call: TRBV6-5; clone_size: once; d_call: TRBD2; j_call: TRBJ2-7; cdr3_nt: TGTGCCAGCAGCACTCGGGGGGGGAGCTCCTACGAGCAGTACTTC; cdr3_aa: CASSTRGGSSYEQYF
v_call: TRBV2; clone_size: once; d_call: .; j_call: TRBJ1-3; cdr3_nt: TGTGCCAGCAGTGCAAACTCTGGAAACACCATATATTTT; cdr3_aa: CASSANSGNTIYF
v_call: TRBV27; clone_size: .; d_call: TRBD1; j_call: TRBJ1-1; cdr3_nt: TGTGCCAGCAGTTTATCGAGGCAGGGGGCCTCTGAAGCTTTCTTT; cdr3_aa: CASSLSRQGASEAFF
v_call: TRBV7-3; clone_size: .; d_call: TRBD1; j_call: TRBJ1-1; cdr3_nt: TGTGCCAGCAGCGCCCGACAGGGAATAACTGAAGCTTTCTTT; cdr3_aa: CASSARQGITEAFF
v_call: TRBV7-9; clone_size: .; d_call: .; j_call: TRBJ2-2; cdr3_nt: TGTGCCAGCAGCTTACAGGACATCGGGGAGCTGTTTTTT; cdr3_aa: CASSLQDIGELFF
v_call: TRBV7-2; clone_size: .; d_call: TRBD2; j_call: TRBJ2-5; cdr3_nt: TGTGCCAGCAGCTTAGTCCGCCTAGCGGGGTCCCAAGAGACCCAGTACTTC; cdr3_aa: CASSLVRLAGSQETQYF
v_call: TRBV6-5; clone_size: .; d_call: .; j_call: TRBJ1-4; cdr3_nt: TGTGCCAGCAGTTACTCGGCATCATATAATGAAAAACTGTTTTTT; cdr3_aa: CASSYSASYNEKLFF
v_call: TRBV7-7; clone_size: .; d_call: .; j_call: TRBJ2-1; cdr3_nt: TGTGCTAGCAGCTTGGGGGGGGCTGGAGGGGAGCAGTTCTTC; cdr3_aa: CASSLGGAGGEQFF
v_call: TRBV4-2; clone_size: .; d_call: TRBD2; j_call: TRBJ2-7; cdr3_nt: TGTGCCAGCAAATTAGGGACTAGCGGACCCTACGAGCAGTACTTC; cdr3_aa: CASKLGTSGPYEQYF
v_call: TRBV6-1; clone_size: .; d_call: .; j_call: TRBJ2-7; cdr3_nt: TGTGCCAGCAGTGAAGCCAAAACCGGAGGGCAGTACTTC; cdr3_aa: CASSEAKTGGQYF
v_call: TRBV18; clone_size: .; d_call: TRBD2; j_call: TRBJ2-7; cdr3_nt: TGTGCCAGCTCACCTTGGACTAGCGGGCTGTCCTACGAGCAGTACTTC; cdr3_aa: CASSPWTSGLSYEQYF
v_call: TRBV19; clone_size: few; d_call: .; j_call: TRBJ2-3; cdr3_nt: TGTGCCAGTAGTTTCCAATCAAGCACAGATACGCAGTATTTT; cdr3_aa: CASSFQSSTDTQYF
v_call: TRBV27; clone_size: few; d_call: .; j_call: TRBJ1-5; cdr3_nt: TGTGCCAGCAGTTTGTGGGGGCTGGGGGCCCAGCATTTT; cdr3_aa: CASSLWGLGAQHF
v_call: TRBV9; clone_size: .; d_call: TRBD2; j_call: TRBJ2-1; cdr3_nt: TGTGCCAGCAGCCCAACAGCGGGAGGGTCGAATGAGCAGTTCTTC; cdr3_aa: CASSPTAGGSNEQFF
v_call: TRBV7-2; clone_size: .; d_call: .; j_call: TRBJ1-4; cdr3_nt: TGTGCCAGCAGCTTAGCAGCCCCAACTAATGAAAAACTGTTTTTT; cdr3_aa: CASSLAAPTNEKLFF
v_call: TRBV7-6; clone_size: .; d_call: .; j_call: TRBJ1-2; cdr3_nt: TGTGCCAGCAGCTTAAAGTGGGGAGAAAGGGCCTATGGCTACACCTTC; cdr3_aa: CASSLKWGERAYGYTF
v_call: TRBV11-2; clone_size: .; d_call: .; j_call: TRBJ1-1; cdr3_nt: TGTGCCAGCAGCTTGGGGCGGGGGCCAATGAACACTGAAGCTTTCTTT; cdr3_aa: CASSLGRGPMNTEAFF